This TCR beta chain was sequenced during a study of T cells in localized non-small cell lung cancer. The assay was immunoSEQ multiplex PCR, and TCRdb's table has in-frame clones only and misses some. Of approximately 30,000 clones in the sample, under 85% were seen once. Study outcomes and limitations: Adjacent uninvolved lung tissue had the highest T cell clonality, exceeding tumor. An association was observed between higher blood T cell density and longer overall survival. Out of the top 100 tumor clones, a median around 50 were seen in adjacent lung.

The CDR3 consists of 13 residues. Trimming took off 6 bases at V and 14 bases at J, with 20 bases between the two ends. In germline, CDR1 is MNHNS, CDR2 SASEGT. For this clone: The antigen remains undetermined.

This chain links TRBV6-1 with TRBJ1-5; D uncertain. Source: peripheral blood, taken before any cancer treatment. The sequence was collected from a male donor at least 60 years old with stage II squamous cell lung carcinoma. CDR3 loop: CASSDLGQTSEHF. In nucleotides, the CDR3 is TGTGCCAGCAGCGACCTAGGCCAAACTAGCGAGCATTTT.